This TCR beta chain is from a study of cytomegalovirus exposure and HLA in healthy donors (dated by TCRdb to 2015 to 2018). For the study in its entirety: An earlier analysis of some 550 of the donors reported 250 to 300 Gb of sequence data and more than 90 million unique TCR beta sequences from roughly 180 million T cells. An early release that covered more than 550 HLA-typed donors contained around 330 gigabases of sequencing data and approximately 85 million unique TCR sequences. Among the approximately 400 genotyped donors, more than 70% belonged to the genetic ancestry cluster associated with self-reported Caucasian donors. The study was designed to test whether signatures of past pathogen exposure could be identified by cataloging public T cell receptors. Using immunosequencing, the study profiled T cell repertoires from roughly 650 subjects and related those repertoires to cytomegalovirus serostatus. A separate validation cohort of approximately 120 different subjects was used in addition to the 666-subject first cohort. To predict cytomegalovirus infection status, the study brought together high-throughput TCR immunosequencing, statistical association of individual TCRs with disease status, and machine learning. A later analysis re-analyzed previously published TCR beta repertoires from 660 or so donors and added high-resolution HLA genotyping to study TCR occurrence patterns. The later analysis used no new phenotypic data to find candidate immune exposures, relying instead on TCR beta sequences and their occurrence across donors. An earlier analysis of approximately 640 of the donors applied high-throughput TCR beta sequencing to assess whether each TCR beta V gene segment acted as functional or pseudogenic. Donor age, sex, ethnicity and CMV serostatus were compiled alongside the repertoire data. Genome-wide SNP genotypes for about 65% of the roughly 670 donors were used in a later genetic analysis, which treated that subset as a discovery cohort. Every repertoire in the discovery cohort had been generated on one and the same sequencing platform. HLA typing included class I and class II loci at four-digit resolution. The number of donors typed differed by locus, with about 629-640 for A, B, C, DRB1 and DQB1, roughly 550 for DQA1, over 600 for DPA1, and some 440 for DPB1. A few DR-DQ haplotypes were treated as single units for association and clustering because of strong linkage in the cohort. On average, 235,054 unique TCR beta nucleotide sequences were sequenced per donor among roughly 430 genotyped donors of the cohort, with roughly 18% of those sequences being non-productive. Study-wide conclusions, independent of this receptor: According to a later genetic analysis, donors in an Asian-associated ancestry cluster had fewer N-insertions in productive TCRs than the approximately 630-donor mean. An earlier analysis of some 590 of the donors showed that most TCR beta V segments appeared in productive rearrangements either about 87% or about 30% of the time, which broadly matched IMGT annotations. In a later analysis, TCR association rates were found to vary across HLA loci, with the most associated TCRs seen for DRB1 alleles and the fewest for HLA-C alleles. A group of highly shared sequence variants was considered likely to be a technical artifact of the sequencing pipeline. Compared with equally common non-associated chains, HLA-associated TCR beta chains in a later analysis were more clonally expanded and had lower generation probabilities. Correlated functional status among segregating V segments might be attributable to linkage disequilibrium, but an unknown experimental factor could not be ruled out. In the study, 150 to 200 TCR beta chains were listed as associated with cytomegalovirus. A further reported finding was that TCR beta sequences accurately predicted the HLA-A and HLA-B alleles for most subjects in the first cohort. Several of the top co-occurrence clusters appeared to be linked to parvovirus B19, influenza, CMV and Epstein-Barr virus, according to a later analysis. Sequencing depth was assumed to be roughly uniform across donors in the presence/absence analyses, though that assumption may not hold. A few of the identified cytomegalovirus-associated TCR beta chains were confirmed in vitro to be specific for cytomegalovirus antigens. Over 15 rarely observed V segments, including chromosome 9 orphons, were excluded from the earlier analysis of approximately 600 of the donors because counts were too low. Because HLA typing was missing for some donors at each locus, association tests included only the typed subset. Cytomegalovirus status was reported to be diagnosed by the classifier with high specificity and sensitivity in both the original and validation cohorts. A later analysis found that most CMV-associated TCR beta chains appeared HLA-restricted, with HLA associations seemingly driven largely by CMV exposure. According to the authors, the approach could potentially be generalized to other disease states and immunological phenotypes. The only immune exposure information available for the cohort was CMV serostatus. A later genetic analysis associated a missense DCLRE1C variant with V-gene and J-gene trimming of TCR beta chains, and an independent cohort replicated the association. When HLA alleles, especially DR and DQ, strongly co-occurred, attributing TCR associations to individual alleles was difficult. This cohort had only TCR beta chains sequenced, and the lack of alpha or paired-chain data limited which features could be detected. While some public TCRs were present in many individuals, most TCR sequences turned up only very rarely across donors. In a later analysis, around 17,000 TCR beta sequences were associated with specific HLA alleles at a false discovery rate of 0.05.

Libraries were constructed by the immunoSEQ multiplex PCR assay. For the multiplex PCR, a mixture combining 60 forward primers for TCR Vbeta segments and 13 reverse primers for TCR Jbeta segments was used. The CDR3 region of rearranged TCR beta genes was amplified from genomic DNA with a multiplex PCR assay. The amplified TCR beta libraries were sequenced on the Illumina HiSeq System as 87-base-pair reads. In the authors' own workflow: In a later analysis, tens of millions of unique TCR beta chains were counted across the roughly 700 repertoires, and around 10 million of these chains were shared by at least two donors. A nearest-neighbor algorithm error-corrected the raw reads and collapsed the reads into unique sequences, merging closely related sequences to remove PCR and sequencing errors. To assign V, D and J gene segments, CDR3 sequences were aligned to IMGT reference sequences. For a sequence to be retained, a match of at least six nucleotides was required to both a V gene segment and a J gene segment. Rearrangements were called productive when the CDR3 lacked stop codons and stayed in frame with V and J; all others were non-productive. Following IMGT convention, CDR3 was defined as the stretch from the second conserved V-encoded cysteine to the conserved J-encoded phenylalanine. The earlier analysis of about 500 of the donors excluded sequences that lacked an unambiguous match to a single V gene segment. An earlier analysis of several hundred of the donors classified V segments as functional when productive rearrangements were above 56.7% and as segregating when the standard deviation between donors was above 5%. A statistical classification framework was built to diagnose cytomegalovirus status from the catalog of TCR beta chain sequences. In a later analysis, V and J genes were assigned by comparing TCR nucleotide sequences against IMGT/GENE-DB human TR gene sequences. A later analysis assigned CDR3 sequences and most-parsimonious VDJ recombination scenarios with the TCRdist pipeline. A later analysis defined each TCR beta chain by its CDR3 amino acid sequence plus V-gene family, and excluded reads lacking a unique V-gene family. To address suspected cross-contamination and a sequencing artifact, a later analysis removed under 600 highly shared, low-generation-probability nucleotide sequences. In a later analysis, a clonal expansion index for each public chain was calculated from normalized within-repertoire ranks of inferred template counts. In a later analysis, generation probabilities were computed with a VDJ recombination model fitted to out-of-frame rearrangements, and the resulting probabilities were checked against IGoR. A later analysis scored TCR-TCR, TCR-HLA and TCR-CMV co-occurrence with hypergeometric tests, applying a repertoire-size bias correction to TCR pairs. To estimate false discovery rates, a later analysis permuted the HLA or CMV assignments 20 times. In a later analysis, co-occurring TCRs were grouped using DBSCAN, and TCRdist sequence similarity was added for clustering within HLA-allele-positive subsets. Repertoires with fewer than 30,000 or more than 120,000 public chains were left out of co-occurrence clustering, as were about five repertoires with anomalous nucleotide sharing. Not all clones reach the TCRdb copy of this immuneACCESS table, which keeps in-frame sequences only. Checked studies attribute under half of the gap to unresolved V genes and leave the rest unexplained. The D gene and trimming were derived from the DNA, and the V and J assignments and clone size from that table. The sample table shows about 140,000 clones, and approximately 79% are seen once. The biggest ten clones account for roughly 1% of the sample.

This clone was seen once. Which antigen it targets is not known. The sample holds no much larger clone one base away, and base qualities are not on file. The cohort consisted of hundreds of healthy bone marrow donors. At the time of sampling, every cohort member was nominally healthy, though immune exposures that went unrecorded were likely present. The donor was CMV seronegative and was included in the group of a few hundred seronegative cohort members. Each donor provided a peripheral blood sample, and peripheral blood mononuclear cells were used for TCR beta sequencing. The Qiagen DNeasy Blood Extraction Kit was used to extract genomic DNA from the blood cell samples. Sequenced: PBMCs. The sequence came from a man between 18 and 29 years old in good health and CMV-seronegative.

Here the CDR3 is given as CAWSPQGYEQYF. The DNA reads TGTGCCTGGAGTCCACAGGGTTACGAGCAGTACTTC. The chain is assembled from TRBV30 and TRBJ2-5; tentative D gene TRBD1, with 6 bases matching. Judging by the DNA end, TRBJ2-7 fits better; the J call may be wrong. CDR1 and CDR2 are read off the germline V gene (reference sequence) as GTSNPN and SVGIG. The CDR3, cysteine through phenylalanine, is 12 amino acids long. Only the CDR3 part of the read is kept: 36 bases, read in frame from the first base.